Listed here is a single TCR beta chain. TCRdb keeps only in-frame clones here, not all; method: immunoSEQ multiplex PCR. This sample yields over 200,000 clones, of which 75% to 85% are seen a single time; 0.95% to 1.5% belongs to the top ten. Patients from Seattle were sampled longitudinally, starting during active infection. The data were obtained in a study of blood T cell repertoires in COVID-19. About the study: PBMCs, B-cell-depleted T cells, or T cells were the source of the cDNA or gDNA that made up the material.

The germline CDR1 and CDR2 sequences are SGHDN and FVKESK. Trimming shortened V by 1 base and J by 8 bases, and 5 bases separated the two germline ends. The CDR3 extends over 11 amino acids. V gene TRBV14 combines with J gene TRBJ1-1; D unresolved. The sequence was obtained from a woman in her thirties with COVID-19, enrolled during active disease. Sequencing was done on a sample of peripheral blood. For the CDR3, the DNA is TGTGCCAGCAGCCAAGGTCTCGAAGCTTTCTTT. It codes for CASSQGLEAFF.